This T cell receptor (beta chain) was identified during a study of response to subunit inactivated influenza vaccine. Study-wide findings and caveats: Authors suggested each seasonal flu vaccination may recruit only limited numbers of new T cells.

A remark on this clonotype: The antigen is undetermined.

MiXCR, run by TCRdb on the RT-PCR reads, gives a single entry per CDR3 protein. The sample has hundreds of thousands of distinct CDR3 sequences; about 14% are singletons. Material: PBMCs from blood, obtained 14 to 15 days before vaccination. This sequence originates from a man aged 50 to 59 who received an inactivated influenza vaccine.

The CDR3 reads CASRAPGGFGYEQYF. The DNA for the CDR3 is TGTGCCAGCAGAGCTCCGGGGGGCTTTGGCTACGAGCAGTACTTC. The rearrangement links TRBV6-1 to TRBJ2-7, with a weak D call TRBD2 (7 bases). This CDR3 is 15 amino acids long. Germline CDR1 reads MNHNS; CDR2 reads SASEGT. V lost 6 bases to trimming and J lost 3 bases, with 18 bases between them.